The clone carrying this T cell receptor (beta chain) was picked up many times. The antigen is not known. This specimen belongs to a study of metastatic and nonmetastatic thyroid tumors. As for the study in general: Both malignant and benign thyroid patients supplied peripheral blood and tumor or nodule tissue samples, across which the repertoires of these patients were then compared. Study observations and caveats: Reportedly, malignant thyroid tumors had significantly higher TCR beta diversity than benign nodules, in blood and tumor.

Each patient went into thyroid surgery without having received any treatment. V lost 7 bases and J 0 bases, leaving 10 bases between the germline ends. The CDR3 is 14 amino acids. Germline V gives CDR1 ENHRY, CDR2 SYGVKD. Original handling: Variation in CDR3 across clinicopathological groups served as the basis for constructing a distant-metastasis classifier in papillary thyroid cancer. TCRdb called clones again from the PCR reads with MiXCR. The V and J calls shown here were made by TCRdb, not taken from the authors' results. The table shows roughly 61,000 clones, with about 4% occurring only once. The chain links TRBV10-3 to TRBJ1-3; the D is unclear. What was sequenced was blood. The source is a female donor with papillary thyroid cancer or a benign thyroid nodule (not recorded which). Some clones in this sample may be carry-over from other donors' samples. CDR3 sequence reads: CAITPTSSGNTIYF. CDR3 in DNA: TGTGCCATCACCCCGACCAGCTCTGGAAACACCATATATTTT.